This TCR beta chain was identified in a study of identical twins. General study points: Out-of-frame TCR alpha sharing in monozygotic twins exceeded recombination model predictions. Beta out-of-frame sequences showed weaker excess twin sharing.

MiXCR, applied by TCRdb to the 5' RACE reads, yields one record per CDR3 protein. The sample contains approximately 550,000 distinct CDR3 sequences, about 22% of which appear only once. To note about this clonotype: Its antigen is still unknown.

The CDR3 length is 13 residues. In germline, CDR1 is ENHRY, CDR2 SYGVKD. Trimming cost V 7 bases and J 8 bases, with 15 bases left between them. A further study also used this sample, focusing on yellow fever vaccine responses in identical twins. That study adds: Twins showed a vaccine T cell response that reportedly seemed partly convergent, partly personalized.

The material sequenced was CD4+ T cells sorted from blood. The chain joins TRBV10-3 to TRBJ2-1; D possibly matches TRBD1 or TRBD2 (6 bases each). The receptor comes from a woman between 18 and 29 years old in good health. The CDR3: CAINGGPFDEQFF. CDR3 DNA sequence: TGTGCCATCAATGGGGGGCCTTTCGATGAGCAGTTCTTC.